This T cell receptor beta chain appears in the sequencing data of a study of a mutant IDH1 vaccine in newly diagnosed glioma. CDR3 size: 15 residues. V shed 0 bases and J 2 bases; nucleotides not matched to a gene: 4. From germline, CDR1 is SGDLS and CDR2 YYNGEE. Comment on this clone: Its specificity is not known.

The repertoire was sequenced with immunoSEQ multiplex PCR; TCRdb's copy has only in-frame clones and lacks some. The sample has about 54,000 clones, less than 90% seen once. Time point in this sample: week 35, safety follow-up. Each vaccine dose was 300 ug of mutant IDH1 20-mer peptide, with topical imiquimod. The source was PBMCs, collected from a glioma patient whose treatment included an IDH1 peptide vaccine. V is TRBV9 and J is TRBJ1-2; 7 positions match TRBD1. The source is a man aged 35-49 years with glioma. The CDR3 sequence: CASSVATGENYGYTF. CDR3 coding DNA: TGTGCCAGCAGCGTAGCAACAGGGGAGAACTATGGCTACACCTTC.